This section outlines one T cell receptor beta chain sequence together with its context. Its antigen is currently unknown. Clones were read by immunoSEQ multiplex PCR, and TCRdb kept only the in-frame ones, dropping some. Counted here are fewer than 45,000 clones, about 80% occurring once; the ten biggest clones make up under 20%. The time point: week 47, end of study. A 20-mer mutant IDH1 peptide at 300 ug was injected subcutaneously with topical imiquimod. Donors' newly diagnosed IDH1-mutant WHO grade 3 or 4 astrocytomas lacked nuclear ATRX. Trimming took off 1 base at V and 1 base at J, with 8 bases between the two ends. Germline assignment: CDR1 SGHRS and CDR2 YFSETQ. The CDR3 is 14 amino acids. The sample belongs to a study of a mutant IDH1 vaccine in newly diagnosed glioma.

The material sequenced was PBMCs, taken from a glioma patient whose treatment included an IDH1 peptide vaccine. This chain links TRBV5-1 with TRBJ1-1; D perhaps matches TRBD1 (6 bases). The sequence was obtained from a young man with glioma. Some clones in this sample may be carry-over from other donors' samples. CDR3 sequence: CASSLSGENTEAFF. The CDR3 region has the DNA TGCGCCAGCAGCTTGTCAGGGGAGAACACTGAAGCTTTCTTT.